These 2 T cell receptor beta chains came from one sample sequenced in a study of cytomegalovirus exposure and HLA in healthy donors. PCR was performed using 60 Vbeta and 13 Jbeta primers. TCRdb's copy holds only in-frame clones and misses some; the assay was immunoSEQ multiplex PCR. This table has about 110,000 clones, 60% to 80% appearing once. The specimen was PBMCs. The receptors derive from a woman aged 25-40 years in good health and CMV-seropositive.

This clone is a singleton in its sample. V usage is TRBV27 and J usage is TRBJ2-7; maybe TRBD1 (5 bases). The CDR3 has 14 residues. Germline CDR1 MNHEY, CDR2 SMNVEV (reference sequence). V was pared by 4 bases and J by 5 bases, with 15 bases between. As DNA, the CDR3 is TGTGCCAGCAGTTGGTCAGGGATTCTCAACGAGCAGTACTTC. Encoded protein: CASSWSGILNEQYF.

The J gene is TRBJ1-1, the V gene TRBV5-1; TRBD1 might be the D (5 bases). The V end was cut by 4 bases, the J end by 8 bases, with 15 bases between. CDR1 and CDR2 (germline): SGHRS, YFSETQ. CDR3 size: 13 residues. The CDR3 loop reads CASSPLPDREAFF. CDR3 in DNA: TGCGCCAGCAGCCCGCTACCCGACAGAGAAGCTTTCTTT.